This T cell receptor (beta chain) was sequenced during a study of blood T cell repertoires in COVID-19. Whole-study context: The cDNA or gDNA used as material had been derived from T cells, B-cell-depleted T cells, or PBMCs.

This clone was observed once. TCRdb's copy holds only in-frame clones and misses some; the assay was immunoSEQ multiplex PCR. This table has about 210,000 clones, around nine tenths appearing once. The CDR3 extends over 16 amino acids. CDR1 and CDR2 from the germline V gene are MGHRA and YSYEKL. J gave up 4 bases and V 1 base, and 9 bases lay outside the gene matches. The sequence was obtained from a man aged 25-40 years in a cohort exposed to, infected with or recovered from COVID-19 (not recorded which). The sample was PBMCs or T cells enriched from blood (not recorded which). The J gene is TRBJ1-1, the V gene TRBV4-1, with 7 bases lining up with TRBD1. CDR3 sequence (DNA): TGCGCCAGCAGCCAAGGAGGGGGCCGGATGGGCACTGAAGCTTTCTTT. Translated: CASSQGGGRMGTEAFF.